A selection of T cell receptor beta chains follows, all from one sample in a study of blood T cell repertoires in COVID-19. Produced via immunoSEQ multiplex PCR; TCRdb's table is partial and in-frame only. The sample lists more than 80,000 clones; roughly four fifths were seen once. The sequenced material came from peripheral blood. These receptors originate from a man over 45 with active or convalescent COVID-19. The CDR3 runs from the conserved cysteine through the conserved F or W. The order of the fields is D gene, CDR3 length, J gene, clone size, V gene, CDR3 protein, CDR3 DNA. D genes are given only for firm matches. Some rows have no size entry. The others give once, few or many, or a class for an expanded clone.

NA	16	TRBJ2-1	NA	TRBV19	CASSIFPLQGRNEQFF	TGTGCCAGTAGTATATTCCCCCTACAGGGGAGGAATGAGCAGTTCTTC
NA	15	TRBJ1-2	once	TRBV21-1	CASSIVTTPNYGYTF	TGTGCCAGCAGCATCGTAACTACCCCTAACTATGGCTACACCTTC
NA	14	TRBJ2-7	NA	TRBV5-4	CASSPPGDQDEQYF	TGTGCCAGCAGCCCGCCGGGAGATCAAGACGAGCAGTACTTC
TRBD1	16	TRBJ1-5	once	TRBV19	CASSIRDSWDNQPQHF	TGTGCCAGTAGTATCCGGGACAGTTGGGACAATCAGCCCCAGCATTTT
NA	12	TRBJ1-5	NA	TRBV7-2	CASSLTAQTQHF	TGTGCCAGCAGCTTAACCGCACAGACCCAGCATTTT
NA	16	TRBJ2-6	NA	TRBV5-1	CASSLGISSGANVLTF	TGCGCCAGCAGCTTGGGAATCAGCTCTGGGGCCAACGTCCTGACTTTC
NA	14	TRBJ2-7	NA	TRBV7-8	CASSLLANSYEQYF	TGTGCCAGCAGCTTATTGGCCAACTCCTACGAGCAGTACTTC
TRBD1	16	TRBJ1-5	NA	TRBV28	CASSPWDRGLDQPQHF	TGTGCCAGCAGTCCCTGGGACAGGGGGCTGGATCAGCCCCAGCATTTT
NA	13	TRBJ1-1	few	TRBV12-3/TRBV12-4	CASSFATNTEAFF	TGTGCCAGCAGTTTTGCCACAAACACTGAAGCTTTCTTT
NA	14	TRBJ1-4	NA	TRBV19	CASSAQGPSEKLFF	TGTGCCAGTAGTGCACAGGGACCTTCCGAAAAACTGTTTTTT
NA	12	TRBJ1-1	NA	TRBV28	CASDGLGTEAFF	TGTGCCAGCGACGGGTTGGGTACTGAAGCTTTCTTT
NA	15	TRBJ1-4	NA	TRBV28	CASSWGGGGQEKLFF	TGTGCCAGCAGCTGGGGAGGCGGGGGGCAAGAAAAACTGTTTTTT
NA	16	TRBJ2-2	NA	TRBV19	CASSIVGSQNTGELFF	TGTGCCAGTAGTATTGTGGGCAGCCAGAACACCGGGGAGCTGTTTTTT
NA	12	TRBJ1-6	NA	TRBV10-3	CAISTGSSPLHF	TGTGCCATCAGTACAGGGAGTTCACCCCTCCACTTT
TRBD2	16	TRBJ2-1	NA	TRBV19	CASSPQLAVSYNEQFF	TGTGCCAGTAGTCCTCAGCTAGCGGTCTCCTACAATGAGCAGTTCTTC
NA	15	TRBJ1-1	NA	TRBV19	CASSKIDSTNTEAFF	TGTGCCAGTAGTAAGATTGACAGCACGAACACTGAAGCTTTCTTT
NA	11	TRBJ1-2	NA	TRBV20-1	CSARRDYGYTF	TGCAGTGCCCGGAGAGACTATGGCTACACCTTC
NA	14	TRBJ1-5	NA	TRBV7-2	CASSFRGNEKPQHF	TGTGCCAGCAGCTTCAGAGGAAATGAGAAGCCCCAGCATTTT
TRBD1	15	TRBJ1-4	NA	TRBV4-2	CASSQDTGGREKLFF	TGTGCCAGCAGCCAAGATACAGGGGGCCGTGAAAAACTGTTTTTT
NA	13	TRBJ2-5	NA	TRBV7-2	CASSSGVLETQYF	TGTGCCAGCAGCTCAGGGGTGTTGGAGACCCAGTACTTC
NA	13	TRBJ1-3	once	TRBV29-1	CSVAGDLGNTIYF	TGCAGCGTTGCGGGGGATCTCGGAAACACCATATATTTT
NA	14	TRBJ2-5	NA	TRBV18	CASSPPTGKETQYF	TGTGCCAGCTCACCACCGACAGGAAAAGAGACCCAGTACTTC
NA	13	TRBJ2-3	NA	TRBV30	CASVVWAPDTQYF	TGTGCCTCGGTTGTGTGGGCCCCGGATACGCAGTATTTT
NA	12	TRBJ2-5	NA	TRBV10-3	CAILHRWETQYF	TGTGCCATCTTACACAGGTGGGAGACCCAGTACTTC
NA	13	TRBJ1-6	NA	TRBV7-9	CASSLVQDSPLHF	TGTGCCAGCAGCTTAGTACAGGATTCACCCCTCCACTTT
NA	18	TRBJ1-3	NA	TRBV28	CASKIRRGLGRPGNTIYF	TGTGCCAGCAAAATAAGAAGGGGTTTGGGGAGGCCTGGAAACACCATATATTTT
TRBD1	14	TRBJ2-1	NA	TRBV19	CASTRDRGISEQFF	TGTGCCAGTACGCGGGACAGGGGAATCAGTGAGCAGTTCTTC
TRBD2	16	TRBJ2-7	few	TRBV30	CAWSFSWGGLPYEQYF	TGTGCCTGGAGTTTCTCGTGGGGAGGGCTACCCTACGAGCAGTACTTC
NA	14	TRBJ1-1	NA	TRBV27	CASRSRGLNTEAFF	TGTGCCAGCAGGTCCAGGGGCTTGAACACTGAAGCTTTCTTT
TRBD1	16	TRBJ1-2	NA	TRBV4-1	CASSQAGGPANYGYTF	TGCGCCAGCAGCCAGGCAGGGGGGCCCGCTAACTATGGCTACACCTTC
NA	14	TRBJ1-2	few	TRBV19	CASTDDSLYYGYTF	TGTGCCAGTACCGACGACAGCCTTTACTATGGCTACACCTTC
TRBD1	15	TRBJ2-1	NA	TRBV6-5	CASTSDRGHYNEQFF	TGTGCCAGCACCTCGGACAGGGGGCACTACAATGAGCAGTTCTTC
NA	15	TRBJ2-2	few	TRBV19	CASSIGSPGTGELFF	TGTGCCAGTAGTATAGGGTCACCGGGGACCGGGGAGCTGTTTTTT
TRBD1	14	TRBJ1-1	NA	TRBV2	CASTVQGWNTEAFF	TGTGCCAGCACTGTACAGGGGTGGAACACTGAAGCTTTCTTT
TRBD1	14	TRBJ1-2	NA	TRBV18	CASSPGGGAYGYTF	TGTGCCAGCTCACCAGGAGGGGGCGCGTACGGCTACACCTTC
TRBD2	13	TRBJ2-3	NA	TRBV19	CASRNGGADTQYF	TGTGCCAGTAGGAACGGGGGGGCAGATACGCAGTATTTT
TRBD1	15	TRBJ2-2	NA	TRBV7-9	CASSPQGAGTGELFF	TGTGCCAGCAGCCCACAGGGGGCCGGCACCGGGGAGCTGTTTTTT
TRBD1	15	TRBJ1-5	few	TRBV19	CASSQTGGVDQPQHF	TGTGCCAGTAGTCAGACAGGGGGCGTCGATCAGCCCCAGCATTTT
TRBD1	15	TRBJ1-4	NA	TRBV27	CASSVWTGGEEKLFF	TGTGCCAGCAGTGTCTGGACAGGGGGAGAGGAAAAACTGTTTTTT
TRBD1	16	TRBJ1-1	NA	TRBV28	CASSPGQGRGDTEAFF	TGTGCCAGCAGTCCTGGACAGGGACGAGGAGACACTGAAGCTTTCTTT
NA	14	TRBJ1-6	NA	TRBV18	CASSREGVNSPLHF	TGTGCCAGCTCACGGGAGGGGGTTAATTCACCCCTCCACTTT
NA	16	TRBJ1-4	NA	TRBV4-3	CASSQDPGLTSEKLFF	TGCGCCAGCAGCCAAGATCCGGGTCTAACTTCTGAAAAACTGTTTTTT
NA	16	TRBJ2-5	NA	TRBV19	CASSIGGTGGGETQYF	TGTGCCAGTAGTATAGGAGGAACAGGGGGAGGGGAGACCCAGTACTTC
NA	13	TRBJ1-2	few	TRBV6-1	CASSEARGSTSTF	TGTGCCAGCAGTGAAGCGAGGGGGAGTACGAGCACCTTC
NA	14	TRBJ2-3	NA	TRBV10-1	CASSEGTRTDTQYF	TGCGCCAGCAGTGAAGGGACTCGCACAGATACGCAGTATTTT
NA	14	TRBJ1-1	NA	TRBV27	CASSFYPGDTEAFF	TGTGCCAGCAGTTTTTATCCAGGGGACACTGAAGCTTTCTTT
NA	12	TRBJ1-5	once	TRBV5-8	CASSISNQPQHF	TGTGCCAGCTCTATTAGCAATCAGCCCCAGCATTTT
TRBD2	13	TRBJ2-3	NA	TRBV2	CASKRGPTDTQYF	TGTGCCAGCAAGCGGGGGCCCACAGATACGCAGTATTTT
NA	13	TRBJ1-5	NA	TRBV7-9	CASSPTGWQPQHF	TGTGCCAGCAGCCCAACAGGGTGGCAGCCCCAGCATTTT
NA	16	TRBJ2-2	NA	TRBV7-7	CASSPQGLGNTGELFF	TGTGCCAGCAGCCCCCAGGGCTTAGGGAACACCGGGGAGCTGTTTTTT
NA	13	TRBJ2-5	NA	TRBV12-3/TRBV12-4	CATSRGLRETQYF	TGTGCCACCTCCCGAGGGTTACGGGAGACCCAGTACTTC
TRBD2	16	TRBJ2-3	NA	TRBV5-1	CASSLSRRGGTDTQYF	TGCGCCAGCAGCTTGAGTCGGCGGGGGGGCACAGATACGCAGTATTTT
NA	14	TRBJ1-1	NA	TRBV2	CASRRTVWDTEAFF	TGTGCCAGCAGGCGGACAGTCTGGGACACTGAAGCTTTCTTT
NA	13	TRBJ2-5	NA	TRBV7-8	CASSLGQKETQYF	TGTGCCAGCAGCTTAGGTCAGAAAGAGACCCAGTACTTC
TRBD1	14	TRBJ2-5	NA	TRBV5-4	CASSLRTGAETQYF	TGTGCCAGCAGCCTCCGGACAGGGGCAGAGACCCAGTACTTC
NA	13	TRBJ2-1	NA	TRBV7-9	CASSLAGGYEQFF	TGTGCCAGCAGCTTAGCAGGAGGGTATGAGCAGTTCTTC
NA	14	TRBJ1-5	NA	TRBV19	CASSRREGNQPQHF	TGTGCCAGTAGTAGGAGGGAGGGCAATCAGCCCCAGCATTTT
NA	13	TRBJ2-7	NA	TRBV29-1	CSVEIQGSYEQYF	TGCAGCGTTGAAATCCAGGGTTCCTACGAGCAGTACTTC
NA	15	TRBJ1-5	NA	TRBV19	CASSVTGYSNQPQHF	TGTGCCAGTAGTGTTACGGGGTATAGCAATCAGCCCCAGCATTTT
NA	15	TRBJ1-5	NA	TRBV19	CASSIQSTGLGPQHF	TGTGCCAGTAGTATACAATCGACAGGATTAGGGCCCCAGCATTTT